The 30 T cell receptor beta chains below come from one sample, sequenced in a study of molecular identifiers for immune sequencing clone quantification. TCRdb re-analysed the PCR reads in MiXCR, keeping a single row per CDR3 protein. The top ten hold around 1% of the sample, which has approximately 97,000 distinct CDR3 sequences, about 24% seen once. Sequenced material: naive CD8+ T cells from blood, with Jurkat cell RNA spiked in. The subset was: FACS-sorted CD8+CD4-CCR7+CD45RA+ naive T cells. The source of these receptors is a human donor in good health. Some libraries in this study had Jurkat cell RNA spiked in.

A note on this clonotype: An end of the junction differs from the germline gene, which may be a read error. The chain joins TRBV10-3 to TRBJ2-1; no firm D call. Germline V gene sequence: CDR1 ENHRY, CDR2 SYGVKD. CDR3 size: 11 residues. CDR3 nucleotides: TGTGCCATCAGTGGTTCTGGTGAGCAGATCTTC. It codes for CAISGSGEQIF.

The V call is TRBV19, the J call TRBJ1-1, with 8 bases lining up with TRBD1. V was clipped by 4 bases and J by 4 bases; unmatched bases: 5. Germline CDR1 and CDR2: LNHDA and SQIVND (reference sequence). The CDR3 extends over 14 amino acids. The CDR3 sequence is CASSNRTGPTEAFF. The DNA for the CDR3 is TGTGCCAGTAGTAACAGGACAGGGCCCACTGAAGCTTTCTTT.

This clonotype was seen many times. The V gene is TRBV12-3 or TRBV12-4, the J gene TRBJ2-6; D ambiguous. This CDR3 spans 14 amino acids. Trimming stripped 5 bases from V and 12 bases from J, with 17 bases between. CDR3 coding DNA: TGTGCCAGCAGTCCCTTGGGTTGGCCCGCCGTCCTGACTTTC. Protein product: CASSPLGWPAVLTF.

A remark on this clonotype: Sequence at one end of the junction differs from germline and may be a read error. The chain joins TRBV12-5 to TRBJ2-7, with 7 positions matching TRBD1. The CDR3 has 15 residues. Germline V gene data show CDR1 as LGHNT and CDR2 as FRNRAP. CDR3 sequence: CDSGPRDSYSYEQYF. For the CDR3, the DNA is TGTGATAGTGGCCCCCGGGACAGCTACTCCTACGAGCAGTACTTC.

To note about this clonotype: This clone may be a read error of a much larger clone one base away. The chain uses TRBV6-2 or TRBV6-3 and TRBJ2-2; a possible D gene is TRBD2 (6 bases). This CDR3 has 14 amino acids. Germline V gene data show CDR1 as MNHEY and CDR2 as SVGEGT. CDR3 nucleotides: TGTGCCAGCACCTACGGACTGAACACCGGGGGGCTGTTTTTT. Translated: CASTYGLNTGGLFF.

Details on this clonotype: Since the CDR3 does not end with the conserved phenylalanine or tryptophan, this likely comes from a read error. The DNA is left out, because the CDR3 cannot be placed on it with certainty; the CDR3 is given as TCRdb lists it. The chain links TRBV20-1 to TRBJ1-1. Germline V gives CDR1 DFQATT, CDR2 SNEGSKA (reference sequence). The CDR3 length is 11 residues, termini included. CDR3 loop: CSAREHTEAIY.

A single count supports this clonotype. A much more abundant neighbour one base away suggests this may be a read error. The rearrangement links TRBV20-1 to TRBJ2-7; D perhaps matches TRBD1 (5 bases). The germline gives CDR1 DFQATT, CDR2 SNEGSKA (reference sequence). The length of the CDR3 is 13 residues. The CDR3 is CSAGHQESYGQYF. In nucleotides, the CDR3 is TGCAGTGCTGGACACCAGGAATCCTACGGGCAGTACTTC.

This clonotype was observed at least ten times. V and J are TRBV12-3 or TRBV12-4 and TRBJ2-2, with 9 bases matching TRBD1. The V gene end was trimmed by 7 bases and the J gene end by 5 bases; junction bases not matched to a gene: 8. There are 15 residues in the CDR3. CDR3 in amino acids: CASKADRGITGELFF. CDR3 nucleotides: TGTGCCAGCAAGGCTGACAGGGGGATAACCGGGGAGCTGTTTTTT.

V is TRBV7-9 and J is TRBJ2-7, with TRBD1 as a possible D gene (5 bases). CDR3 size: 17 residues. Deletions cut 4 bases from V and 6 bases from J, with 25 bases between. The germline gives CDR1 SEHNR, CDR2 FQNEAQ (reference sequence). CDR3 coding DNA: TGTGCCAGCAGCTCTAAATTGATTACGACAGAATCTGGCGAGCAGTACTTC. It encodes CASSSKLITTESGEQYF.

Ten or more counts support this clonotype. The V and J genes are TRBV29-1 and TRBJ1-2; TRBD1 agrees at 8 bases. Germline CDR1 is SQVTM and CDR2 is ANQGSEA. The CDR3 has 19 amino acids. Trimming cost V 6 bases and J 2 bases; bases outside gene matches: 23. CDR3 coding DNA: TGCAGCGTCCCCTCGGCGGGGACAGGAGGCCCCCTTACAAACTATGGCTACACCTTC. This sequence encodes CSVPSAGTGGPLTNYGYTF.

Turning to this clonotype: Sequence at one end of the junction differs from germline and may be a read error. The rearrangement links TRBV28 to TRBJ2-1; D may match TRBD1 or TRBD2 (5 bases each). This CDR3 is 15 amino acids long. CDR1 and CDR2 (germline): MDHEN, SYDVKM. The CDR3 coding sequence is TGTGCTAGCAGGGCCCATAGCGTACGATACAATGAGCAGTTCTTC. It yields the protein CASRAHSVRYNEQFF.

This clonotype showed up many times. The chain couples TRBV28 to TRBJ2-1, with 7 positions matching TRBD2. With V trimmed by 2 bases and J by 3 bases, 1 base remained unmatched. The CDR3 runs to 14 residues. The germline V gene has CDR1 MDHEN and CDR2 SYDVKM. CDR3 protein: CASSLRTSYNEQFF. The CDR3 nucleotides are TGTGCCAGCAGTTTACGGACTAGCTACAATGAGCAGTTCTTC.

This clonotype was seen a handful of times. The chain couples TRBV27 to TRBJ2-7, with D unclear. The CDR3 totals 13 residues. The V end lost 4 bases, the J end lost 9 bases, and 16 bases lay between the germline ends. Germline V gene data show CDR1 as MNHEY and CDR2 as SMNVEV (reference sequence). This chain's CDR3 is CASSSRSVPGQYF. For the CDR3, the DNA is TGTGCCAGCAGTTCGCGTAGTGTTCCGGGGCAGTACTTC.

This clonotype was observed many times. DNA of the CDR3: TGTGCCAGCAGCTTGGTAGGCGTCGGACCTAAAGACACCGGGGAGCTGTTTTTT. Its protein product is CASSLVGVGPKDTGELFF. V is TRBV5-4 and J is TRBJ2-2; D ambiguous. Per germline, CDR1 SGHNT and CDR2 YYREEE (reference sequence). V lost 0 bases and J lost 3, with 18 bases in between. CDR3 length: 18 residues. Using reference TRBV5-4 and TRBJ2-2 for the parts outside the CDR3, the full variable domain is ETGVTQSPTHLIKTRGQQVTLRCSSQSGHNTVSWYQQALGQGPQFIFQYYREEENGRGNFPPRFSGLQFPNYSSELNVNALELDDSALYLCASSLVGVGPKDTGELFFGEGSRLTVL.

Many counts were recorded for this clonotype. The chain couples TRBV7-3 to TRBJ2-1, with D possibly TRBD1 on 5 matching bases. V was trimmed by 3 bases and J by 0 bases, leaving 9 bases between them. The CDR3 contains 15 residues. Per germline, CDR1 SGHTA and CDR2 FQGTGA. The CDR3, as DNA: TGTGCCAGCAGCTTTGGACATAACTCCTACAATGAGCAGTTCTTC. Protein: CASSFGHNSYNEQFF.

A remark on this clonotype: A much larger clone lies a single base off, so this may be a read error. A read error is likely, as this CDR3 ends without the conserved phenylalanine or tryptophan. The chain uses TRBV13 and TRBJ2-3, with D perhaps assigned TRBD1 or TRBD2 (5 bases each). Germline V gene sequence: CDR1 PRHDT, CDR2 FYEKMQ (reference sequence). V was shortened by 5 bases and J by 4 bases, with 19 bases between the two germline ends. The CDR3 covers 16 residues. CDR3 loop: CASSPRDLGPPDTQYL. CDR3 coding DNA: TGTGCCAGCAGCCCCCGGGACCTCGGACCCCCAGATACGCAGTATCTT.

This clonotype occurred many times. The rearrangement joins TRBV30 to TRBJ1-2; D not resolved. The ends were cut back, 4 bases at V and 4 bases at J, with 13 bases in the middle. There are 13 residues in the CDR3. The germline V gene has CDR1 GTSNPN and CDR2 SVGIG (reference sequence). The CDR3 loop is CAWTEGKAYGYTF. As DNA, the CDR3 is TGTGCCTGGACAGAAGGAAAAGCCTATGGCTACACCTTC.

This clonotype was seen many times. The chain couples TRBV7-6 to TRBJ2-7; a weak D match, TRBD2 (6 bases). CDR3 length: 16 residues. Looked up from germline, CDR1 is SGHVS and CDR2 is FNYEAQ. The V end lost 1 base, the J end lost 3 bases, and 16 bases lay between the germline ends. The CDR3 spells CASSLGGDAGGYEQYF. The CDR3 bases are TGTGCCAGCAGCTTAGGGGGCGACGCCGGGGGCTACGAGCAGTACTTC. Complete variable domain (other parts from reference TRBV7-6 and TRBJ2-7): GAGVSQSPRYKVTKRGQDVALRCDPISGHVSLYWYRQALGQGPEFLTYFNYEAQQDKSGLPNDRFSAERPEGSISTLTIQRTEQRDSAMYRCASSLGGDAGGYEQYFGPGTRLTVT.

This clonotype was seen ten or more times. CDR3 protein: CSARDRDSYTDTQYF. The CDR3, as DNA: TGCAGTGCTAGAGATCGGGACAGCTACACAGATACGCAGTATTTT. The rearrangement joins TRBV20-1 to TRBJ2-3; TRBD1 matches at 7 bases. CDR3 size: 15 residues. Germline-derived CDR1 and CDR2 are DFQATT and SNEGSKA (reference sequence). V lost 0 bases to trimming and J lost 2 bases; unmatched junction nucleotides: 5.

This clonotype has a handful of counts. V usage is TRBV9 and J usage is TRBJ2-1, with 10 bases aligning to TRBD2. V was clipped by 0 bases and J by 7 bases; unmatched bases: 7. This CDR3 is built from 16 residues. The germline CDR1 and CDR2 sequences are SGDLS and YYNGEE. CDR3 coding DNA: TGTGCCAGCAGCGTAGATAAGCGGGGGGGCCTGAATGAGCAGTTCTTC. This codes for CASSVDKRGGLNEQFF.

This clonotype was detected a few times. This chain joins TRBV19 and TRBJ2-7; no firm D call. The CDR3 contains 13 residues. From germline, CDR1 is LNHDA and CDR2 SQIVND (reference sequence). Deletions cut 3 bases from V and 5 bases from J, with 11 bases between. In nucleotides, the CDR3 is TGTGCCAGTAGTATGGTCGGGCTCGACGAGCAGTACTTC. Protein: CASSMVGLDEQYF.

This clonotype appeared many times. The chain links TRBV7-8 to TRBJ1-5; 9 bases fit TRBD1. The V gene end was trimmed by 3 bases and the J gene end by 0 bases; junction bases not matched to a gene: 9. Germline CDR1 is SGHVS and CDR2 is FQNEAQ. The CDR3 is 18 residues long. CDR3 nucleotide sequence: TGTGCCAGCAGCTTGGCCGGGACAGGGTCTTATAGCAATCAGCCCCAGCATTTT. Translating gives CASSLAGTGSYSNQPQHF.

As for this clonotype: Sequence at one end of the junction differs from germline and may be a read error. The genes are TRBV28 and TRBJ2-7; D tentatively fits TRBD1 or TRBD2 (5 bases each). This CDR3 comprises 15 residues. The germline gives CDR1 MDHEN, CDR2 SYDVKM. CDR3 in DNA: TGTGCCAGCAGTTCGGGTCGGGACGACTCCTGCGAGCAGTACTTC. Amino acid sequence: CASSSGRDDSCEQYF.

This clonotype was observed a handful of times. The chain has TRBV4-3 and TRBJ2-1, with D perhaps TRBD2 (5 bases). Trimming stripped 0 bases from V and 0 bases from J, with 12 bases between. The CDR3 has 17 residues. Germline CDR1 reads LGHNA; CDR2 reads YSLEER. This CDR3 is CASSQDASWVSYNEQFF. CDR3 in DNA: TGCGCCAGCAGCCAAGATGCTAGCTGGGTCTCCTACAATGAGCAGTTCTTC.

As regards this clonotype: A much larger clone differs from this one at a single base, so this may be a read error. The rearrangement joins TRBV4-1 to TRBJ2-1, with TRBD2 identical over 7 bases. The CDR3 contains 15 residues. Germline V gene sequence: CDR1 MGHRA, CDR2 YSYEKL. CDR3 bases: TGCGCCAGCAGCCAAATCGCGGGGGATGTCAATGAGAAGTTCTTC. Translating gives CASSQIAGDVNEKFF.

This clonotype was detected ten times or more. The chain combines TRBV20-1 with TRBJ2-7; 8 bases map to TRBD1. The ends lost 0 bases at V and 5 bases at J; junction bases unmatched: 6. The CDR3 has 14 residues. Germline CDR1 DFQATT, CDR2 SNEGSKA (reference sequence). CDR3 in amino acids: CSARDRDRYDEQYF. CDR3 in DNA: TGCAGTGCTAGAGATCGGGACAGGTACGACGAGCAGTACTTC.

The chain uses TRBV9 and TRBJ2-3; D perhaps matches TRBD2 (6 bases). The V end was cut by 1 base, the J end by 2 bases, with 14 bases between. Germline assignment: CDR1 SGDLS and CDR2 YYNGEE. The CDR3 loop spans 16 amino acids. CDR3 protein: CASSVSPDYHTDTQYF. CDR3 DNA: TGTGCCAGCAGCGTAAGTCCGGACTACCACACAGATACGCAGTATTTT.

As concerns this clonotype: A much larger clone differs by one base, so this may be a read error. The V gene is TRBV25-1, the J gene TRBJ2-3; 8 nucleotides agree with TRBD2. Germline assignment: CDR1 MGHDK and CDR2 SYGVNS. The CDR3 extends over 17 amino acids. CDR3: CASSEWVAGRITDTKYF. CDR3 in DNA: TGTGCCAGCAGTGAATGGGTAGCGGGGAGGATCACAGATACGAAGTATTTT.

This clonotype appeared many times. V usage is TRBV13 and J usage is TRBJ2-7; D not certain. CDR1 is PRHDT, CDR2 FYEKMQ, per germline (reference sequence). The CDR3 length is 12 residues. V was cut by 5 bases and J by 3 bases, with 8 bases left in between. CDR3 nucleotide sequence: TGTGCCAGCAGCACCCGGAGCTACGAGCAGTACTTC. Translated: CASSTRSYEQYF.

As to this clonotype: A read error is possible here, since a much larger clone lies one base away. Because the CDR3 is missing its conserved closing phenylalanine or tryptophan, this is likely a read error. The DNA is omitted, as the CDR3 cannot be located on it reliably, and the CDR3 follows TCRdb's listing. V is TRBV5-3 and J is TRBJ1-1; the table names TRBD1, a call not compared with the DNA. TRBV5-3 counts as an open reading frame of uncertain function. The CDR3 is 14 amino acids in total, end residues counted. CDR3: CASSLEGANTEVFL.